This T cell receptor (beta chain) was observed in a study of blood T cell repertoires in COVID-19. Study as a whole: Acute-phase and convalescent COVID-19 samples originated in the United States, Italy and Spain. The analysed material was cDNA or gDNA that came from T cells, B-cell-depleted T cells, or PBMCs.

Under the authors' procedure: Nucleated cell number was recorded as an estimate derived from reference gene primer amplification. Sequencing used immunoSEQ multiplex PCR; TCRdb keeps in-frame clones, though not all of them. The DNA was the basis for D and trimming; V, J and clone size are from that table. The sample contains 100,000 to 150,000 clones, roughly three quarters of which appear only once. Germline assignment: CDR1 SGHRS and CDR2 YFSETQ. The CDR3 totals 15 residues. The V and J ends lost 0 bases and 6 bases, in that order; junction bases with no gene match: 3. The specimen sequenced was peripheral blood. The gene calls are TRBV5-1 and TRBJ1-6; 7 positions agree with TRBD1. This clonotype was obtained from a man in his forties with active or convalescent COVID-19. CDR3 in amino acids: CASSLDGTANSPLHF. CDR3 nucleotides: TGCGCCAGCAGCTTGGATGGGACAGCTAATTCACCCCTCCACTTT. Supplemented by reference TRBV5-1 and TRBJ1-6, the full variable domain reads KAGVTQTPRYLIKTRGQQVTLSCSPISGHRSVSWYQQTPGQGLQFLFEYFSETQRNKGNFPGRFSGRQFSNSRSEMNVSTLELGDSALYLCASSLDGTANSPLHFGNGTRLTVT.